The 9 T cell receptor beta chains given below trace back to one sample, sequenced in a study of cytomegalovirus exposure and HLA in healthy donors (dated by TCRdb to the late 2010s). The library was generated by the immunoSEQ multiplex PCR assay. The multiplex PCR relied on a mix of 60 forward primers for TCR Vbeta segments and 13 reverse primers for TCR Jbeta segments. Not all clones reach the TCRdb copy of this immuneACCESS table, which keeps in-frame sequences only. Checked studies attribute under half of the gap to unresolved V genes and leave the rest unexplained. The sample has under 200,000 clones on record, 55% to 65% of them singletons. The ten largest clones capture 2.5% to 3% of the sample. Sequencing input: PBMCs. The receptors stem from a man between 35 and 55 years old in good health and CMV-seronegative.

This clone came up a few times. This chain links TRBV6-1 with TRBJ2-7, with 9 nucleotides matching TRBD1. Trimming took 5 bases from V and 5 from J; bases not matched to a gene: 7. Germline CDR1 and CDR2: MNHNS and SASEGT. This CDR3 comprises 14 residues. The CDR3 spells CASSPQGAGNEQYF. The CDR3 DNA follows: TGTGCCAGCAGTCCACAGGGGGCCGGGAACGAGCAGTACTTC.

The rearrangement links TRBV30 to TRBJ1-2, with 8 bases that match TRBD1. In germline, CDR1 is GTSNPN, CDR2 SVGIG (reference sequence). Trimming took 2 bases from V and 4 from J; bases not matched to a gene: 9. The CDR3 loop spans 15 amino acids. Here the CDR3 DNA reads TGTGCCTGGAGTTTCGGACAGGGTGAGCGCTATGGCTACACCTTC. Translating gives CAWSFGQGERYGYTF.

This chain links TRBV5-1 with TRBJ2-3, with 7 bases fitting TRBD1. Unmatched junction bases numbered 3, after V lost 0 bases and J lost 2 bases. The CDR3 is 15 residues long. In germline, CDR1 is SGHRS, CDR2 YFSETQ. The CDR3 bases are TGCGCCAGCAGCTTGGCCCAGGGGGACACAGATACGCAGTATTTT. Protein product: CASSLAQGDTDTQYF.

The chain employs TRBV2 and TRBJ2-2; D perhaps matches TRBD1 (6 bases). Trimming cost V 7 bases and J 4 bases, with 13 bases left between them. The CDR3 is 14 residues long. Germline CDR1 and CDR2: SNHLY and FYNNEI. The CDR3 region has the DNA TGTGCCAGCACTTCGGGCAGGGGCACCGGGGAGCTGTTTTTT. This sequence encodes CASTSGRGTGELFF.

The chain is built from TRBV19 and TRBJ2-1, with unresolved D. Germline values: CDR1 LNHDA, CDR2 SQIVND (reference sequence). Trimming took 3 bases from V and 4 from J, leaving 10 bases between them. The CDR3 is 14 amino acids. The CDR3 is CASSIGQAYNEQFF. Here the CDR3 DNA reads TGTGCCAGTAGTATTGGCCAGGCATACAATGAGCAGTTCTTC.

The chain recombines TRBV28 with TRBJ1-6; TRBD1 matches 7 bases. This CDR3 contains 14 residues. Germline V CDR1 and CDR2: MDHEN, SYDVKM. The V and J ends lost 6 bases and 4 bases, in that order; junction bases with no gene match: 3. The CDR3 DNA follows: TGTGCCAGCAGCCCAGGGGGATATAATTCACCCCTCCACTTT. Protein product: CASSPGGYNSPLHF.

CDR3 in DNA: TGTGCCAGCAGCTTGACGGGAGTGAAGAGAACCACTGAAGCTTTCTTT. Translation: CASSLTGVKRTTEAFF. The genes are TRBV5-4 and TRBJ1-1; unclear D gene. Trimming shortened V by 1 base and J by 4 bases, and 17 bases separated the two germline ends. CDR3 length equals 16 residues. Germline assignment: CDR1 SGHNT and CDR2 YYREEE (reference sequence).

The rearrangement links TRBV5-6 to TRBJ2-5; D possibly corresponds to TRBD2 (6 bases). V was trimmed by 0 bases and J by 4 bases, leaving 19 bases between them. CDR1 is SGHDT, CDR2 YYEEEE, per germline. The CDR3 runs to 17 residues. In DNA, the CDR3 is TGTGCCAGCAGCTTGGACTTACCGGGGGACGCTGCAGAGACCCAGTACTTC. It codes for CASSLDLPGDAAETQYF. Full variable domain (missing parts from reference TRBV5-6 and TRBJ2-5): DAGVTQSPTHLIKTRGQQVTLRCSPKSGHDTVSWYQQALGQGPQFIFQYYEEEERQRGNFPDRFSGHQFPNYSSELNVNALLLGDSALYLCASSLDLPGDAAETQYFGPGTRLLVL.

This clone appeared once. As DNA, the CDR3 is TGCAGCCTCGGGGGACTAGCGGGTCTGGAAAGCAATGAGCAGTTCTTC. Translated, it gives CSLGGLAGLESNEQFF. This chain uses TRBV29-1 with TRBJ2-1; 12 bases map to TRBD2. Trimming at V came to 8 bases and at J to 6 bases, leaving 14 bases not matched to a gene. The germline V gene has CDR1 SQVTM and CDR2 ANQGSEA. The CDR3 runs 16 residues.